The clone carrying this T cell receptor beta chain has just a few counts. Antigen: not known. The data were taken from a study of cytomegalovirus exposure and HLA in healthy donors. The wider study: There were roughly 120 million unique TCR beta sequences, drawn from roughly 200 million T cells, in an earlier analysis. Unique TCRs numbering roughly 85 million, obtained from HLA-typed donors, made up an early data release. Whole-study results and caveats: An ancestry cluster, one associated with Asian ancestry, reportedly showed fewer N-insertions than the approximately 660-donor mean in a later analysis.

A multiplex PCR was run with 60 Vbeta primers and 13 Jbeta primers. The method was immunoSEQ multiplex PCR; TCRdb's version includes in-frame clones alone and lacks a portion of them. The sample has some 150,000 clones, 79% seen once. Donors showed nominal health when sampled, although they likely had unrecorded immune exposures. Trimming left V 3 bases short and J 5 bases short, with 13 bases between. The CDR3 contains 14 residues. Germline V gene lookup returns CDR1 MNHNS and CDR2 SASEGT. The receptor was isolated from a man aged 40-49 years in good health and CMV-seronegative. Material: PBMCs. The chain combines TRBV6-1 with TRBJ2-5; maybe TRBD1 (5 bases). The CDR3 loop is CASSDIGVAETQYF. DNA of the CDR3: TGTGCCAGCAGTGATATAGGGGTGGCGGAGACCCAGTACTTC.